This entry features one T cell receptor (beta chain) sequence. What it binds is not known. The data were taken from a study of cytomegalovirus exposure and HLA in healthy donors. Background on the study: Clustering assigned about 79% of the approximately 430 genotyped donors to the Caucasian-associated ancestry cluster. Points from the study as a whole: Reports indicated that the classifier achieved high specificity and sensitivity in diagnosing cytomegalovirus status. The authors listed over 150 TCR beta chains as cytomegalovirus-associated.

Primers: 60 Vbeta forward and 13 Jbeta reverse. Clones were sequenced by immunoSEQ multiplex PCR, and TCRdb holds only the in-frame ones, with some missing. The table lists about 120,000 clones. V lost 0 bases to trimming and J lost 4 bases, with 9 bases between them. In germline, CDR1 is PRHDT, CDR2 FYEKMQ (reference sequence). This CDR3 contains 14 residues. The receptor's source is a man between 18 and 35 years old in good health and CMV-seronegative. The source material was PBMCs. This chain uses TRBV13 with TRBJ1-2; maybe TRBD1 (6 bases). The chain's CDR3 is CASSLGQGPYGYTF. DNA of the CDR3: TGTGCCAGCAGCTTAGGGCAGGGGCCCTATGGCTACACCTTC.